The 8 T cell receptor beta chains below all came from one sample that was sequenced in a study of blood T cell repertoires in COVID-19. Assay used: immunoSEQ multiplex PCR; TCRdb lists only in-frame clones, some missing. The data hold around 65,000 clones, with around 80% observed a single time. Sample: peripheral blood. The receptors shown here come from a woman aged 80 or over with active or convalescent COVID-19.

The chain recombines TRBV6-2 or TRBV6-3 with TRBJ2-3; the match to TRBD1 covers 8 bases. The CDR3 contains 15 residues. The germline gives CDR1 MNHEY, CDR2 SVGEGT. V lost 6 bases, J lost 0 bases, and 5 bases stayed unmatched. CDR3 nucleotides: TGTGCCAGCAGCTCAGGGGGCCCTAGCACAGATACGCAGTATTTT. Translated: CASSSGGPSTDTQYF.

The chain has TRBV18 and TRBJ1-4; weak D call: TRBD1 (6 bases). Germline V CDR1 and CDR2: KGHSH, LQKENI. The V and J ends lost 3 bases and 8 bases respectively, with 19 bases between them. There are 16 residues in the CDR3. CDR3 amino acids: CASSPTNLKGVEKLFF. CDR3 sequence (DNA): TGTGCCAGCTCACCTACCAATCTTAAGGGGGTCGAAAAACTGTTTTTT. Full variable domain (rest looked up from reference TRBV18 and TRBJ1-4): NAGVMQNPRHLVRRRGQEARLRCSPMKGHSHVYWYRQLPEEGLKFMVYLQKENIIDESGMPKERFSAEFPKEGPSILRIQQVVRGDSAAYFCASSPTNLKGVEKLFFGSGTQLSVL.

This clone was seen once. This sequence joins TRBV5-6 and TRBJ2-3; D may be TRBD2 (6 bases). Germline loops: CDR1 SGHDT, CDR2 YYEEEE. CDR3 length: 14 amino acids. Between the trimmed V and J ends, which lost 7 bases and 0 bases, there was a span of 12 bases. The CDR3 protein is CASSRGSSTDTQYF. The CDR3 DNA follows: TGTGCCAGCTCCCGGGGGTCTAGCACAGATACGCAGTATTTT. Supplemented by reference TRBV5-6 and TRBJ2-3, the full variable domain reads DAGVTQSPTHLIKTRGQQVTLRCSPKSGHDTVSWYQQALGQGPQFIFQYYEEEERQRGNFPDRFSGHQFPNYSSELNVNALLLGDSALYLCASSRGSSTDTQYFGPGTRLTVL.

The sample holds a few counts of this clone. V is TRBV6-4 and J is TRBJ1-3; D call uncertain. Germline V gene data show CDR1 as MRHNA and CDR2 as SNTAGT. Trimming left V 1 base short and J 0 bases short, with 13 bases between. This CDR3 spans 17 amino acids. For the CDR3, the DNA is TGTGCCAGCAGTGACTTCCCCACTCCGAGCTCTGGAAACACCATATATTTT. Translated: CASSDFPTPSSGNTIYF.

This chain uses TRBV19 with TRBJ1-1; D unresolved. CDR1 and CDR2 from the germline V gene are LNHDA and SQIVND (reference sequence). The CDR3 is 12 amino acids. V was clipped by 7 bases and J by 5 bases, with 11 bases between them. Here the CDR3 DNA reads TGTGCCAGTATGAAAAGAACAACTGAAGCTTTCTTT. The encoded protein is CASMKRTTEAFF.

This clone has only one observation. The DNA of the CDR3 is TGCGCCAGCAGCTTGGGGGGTAGCGGGGGCCCCTACGAGCAGTACTTC. Protein sequence: CASSLGGSGGPYEQYF. The chain is built from TRBV5-1 and TRBJ2-7, with TRBD2 identical over 9 bases. V was clipped by 0 bases and J by 2 bases; unmatched bases: 6. In germline, CDR1 is SGHRS, CDR2 YFSETQ. The CDR3 sequence is 16 residues long.

V is TRBV12-3 or TRBV12-4 and J is TRBJ1-4; TRBD1 might be the D (5 bases). The V end was cut by 6 bases, the J end by 8 bases, with 10 bases between. CDR3 length: 12 residues. CDR3 in DNA: TGTGCCAGCAGGGCCGGGGGGGAAAAACTGTTTTTT. This sequence encodes CASRAGGEKLFF.

J is TRBJ1-4 and V is TRBV9; the D gene is possibly TRBD1 (6 bases). CDR3 length equals 16 residues. Deletions cut 4 bases from V and 2 bases from J, with 15 bases between. Germline V gene sequence: CDR1 SGDLS, CDR2 YYNGEE. CDR3 in amino acids: CASSPPPGATNEKLFF. Here the CDR3 DNA reads TGTGCCAGCAGCCCCCCCCCAGGGGCTACTAATGAAAAACTGTTTTTT.